These 31 T cell receptor beta chains originate from one sample sequenced in a study of shared clonotypes between healthy human individuals. Profiled with immunoSEQ multiplex PCR; TCRdb holds only in-frame clones, not every one. The sample has some 2,500,000 clones, about nine tenths seen once. The sequenced material came from naive CD4+ T cells from PBMCs. Subset described: CD45RA+ positively selected. These receptors came from a man aged 18 to 35 in good health. Some clones in this sample may be carry-over from other donors' samples.

The chain is built from TRBV28 and TRBJ1-1, with 9 bases matching TRBD1. From germline, CDR1 is MDHEN and CDR2 SYDVKM. V lost 5 bases and J lost 3; bases outside the gene matches: 7. The CDR3 covers 15 residues. This CDR3 is CASSIQTGGDTEAFF. CDR3 DNA sequence: TGTGCCAGCAGTATCCAGACAGGGGGGGACACTGAAGCTTTCTTT.

The chain links TRBV7-9 to TRBJ1-2; no reliable D call. CDR1 is SEHNR, CDR2 FQNEAQ, per germline (reference sequence). The CDR3 totals 14 residues. Trimming left V 2 bases short and J 4 bases short, with 11 bases between. As DNA, the CDR3 is TGTGCCAGCAGCTTACAGGACGGCGTCTATGGCTACACCTTC. It encodes CASSLQDGVYGYTF.

The rearrangement joins TRBV15 to TRBJ1-5; D remains unclear. The CDR3 extends over 13 amino acids. V shed 3 bases and J shed 2 bases, with 5 bases lying between them. Germline loops: CDR1 LNHNV, CDR2 YYDKDF (reference sequence). CDR3 amino acids: CATSRSRNQPQHF. The CDR3 DNA follows: TGTGCCACCAGCAGGTCCCGCAATCAGCCCCAGCATTTT.

The chain has TRBV28 and TRBJ2-7; TRBD1 matches 7 bases. The CDR3 totals 17 residues. Trimming cost V 4 bases and J 2 bases; bases outside gene matches: 14. Germline lookup yields CDR1 MDHEN and CDR2 SYDVKM. This CDR3 is CASSSASTGVAAYEQYF. CDR3 sequence (DNA): TGTGCCAGCAGTTCCGCCTCAACAGGGGTCGCCGCCTACGAGCAGTACTTC.

The chain combines TRBV28 with TRBJ1-5; tentative D call: TRBD1 (5 bases). Trimming shortened V by 7 bases and J by 6 bases, and 10 bases separated the two germline ends. This CDR3 has 12 amino acids. Germline V gene sequence: CDR1 MDHEN, CDR2 SYDVKM. In DNA form, the CDR3 reads TGTGCCAGCACTCCTCAGGGTCAGCCCCAGCATTTT. Encoded protein: CASTPQGQPQHF.

The rearrangement joins TRBV6-5 to TRBJ2-3; 10 positions agree with TRBD2. Germline lookup yields CDR1 MNHEY and CDR2 SVGAGI. The CDR3 extends over 13 amino acids. Trimming took 5 bases from V and 4 from J; bases not matched to a gene: 0. The DNA for the CDR3 is TGTGCCAGCAGTCTAGCGGGAGCAGATACGCAGTATTTT. Amino acid sequence: CASSLAGADTQYF.

The chain links TRBV2 to TRBJ2-7; D is possibly TRBD2 (5 bases). From germline, CDR1 is SNHLY and CDR2 FYNNEI. The CDR3 has 15 residues. Trimming left V 7 bases short and J 0 bases short, with 16 bases between. The CDR3 loop reads CASNPYEGSSYEQYF. In nucleotides, the CDR3 is TGTGCCAGCAACCCCTATGAGGGTAGCTCCTACGAGCAGTACTTC.

This chain connects TRBV10-2 to TRBJ2-7, with TRBD1 matching 8 bases. Germline V CDR1 and CDR2: WSHSY, SAAADI. This CDR3 is 15 amino acids long. J was trimmed by 4 bases and V by 6 bases; bases with no gene match: 11. The CDR3 nucleotides read TGCGCCAGCAGACACACAACAGGGGGTCGGTACGAGCAGTACTTC. This encodes CASRHTTGGRYEQYF.

The V and J genes are TRBV5-4 and TRBJ1-4; TRBD1 might be the D (6 bases). CDR1 and CDR2 from the germline V gene are SGHNT and YYREEE (reference sequence). The CDR3 is made up of 14 amino acids. V lost 1 base and J 10 bases, leaving 14 bases between the germline ends. The CDR3 loop is CASSLSTGSRKLFF. CDR3 DNA sequence: TGTGCCAGCAGCTTGAGTACAGGGAGTAGAAAACTGTTTTTT.

The chain carries TRBV7-6 and TRBJ2-1; no reliable D call. This CDR3 comprises 18 residues. The V end was cut by 5 bases, the J end by 7 bases, with 27 bases between. Germline values: CDR1 SGHVS, CDR2 FNYEAQ. The CDR3 reads CASSVLTFGYGVGNEQFF. CDR3 nucleotide sequence: TGTGCCAGCAGCGTCTTGACTTTCGGGTACGGAGTGGGGAATGAGCAGTTCTTC.

The rearrangement links TRBV11-1 to TRBJ2-1, with unresolved D. The CDR3 length is 13 residues. Germline loops: CDR1 SGHAT, CDR2 FQDESV (reference sequence). The V end lost 1 base, the J end lost 7 bases, and 8 bases lay between the germline ends. CDR3 amino acids: CASSLGSRNEQFF. The CDR3 nucleotides read TGTGCCAGCAGCTTAGGTAGCAGAAATGAGCAGTTCTTC.

The V call is TRBV25-1, the J call TRBJ2-7; D is uncertain. The V gene lost 2 bases and the J gene lost 2 bases, with 7 bases spanning the gap. The CDR3 sequence is 13 residues long. The germline V gene encodes CDR1 MGHDK and CDR2 SYGVNS. CDR3 sequence: CASSERSPYEQYF. The CDR3 DNA follows: TGTGCCAGCAGTGAAAGGAGCCCCTACGAGCAGTACTTC.

The chain couples TRBV7-2 to TRBJ2-7; TRBD2 agrees at 7 bases. Per the germline V gene, CDR1 is SGHTA and CDR2 is FQGNSA. Losses at the gene ends were 5 bases for V and 3 bases for J; bases not matched to a gene: 7. The CDR3 totals 14 residues. The CDR3 sequence: CASSPVPGGYEQYF. The CDR3 nucleotides are TGTGCCAGCAGCCCGGTACCGGGGGGCTACGAGCAGTACTTC.

The rearrangement uses TRBV7-8 and TRBJ2-5; D gene uncertain. Trimming took 1 base from V and 1 from J, leaving 13 bases between them. The CDR3 runs 16 residues. Germline V gene data show CDR1 as SGHVS and CDR2 as FQNEAQ. The CDR3 sequence is CASSLGRWRRQETQYF. The CDR3 DNA is TGTGCCAGCAGCTTAGGAAGGTGGCGGCGCCAAGAGACCCAGTACTTC.

The chain recombines TRBV19 with TRBJ2-7; 10 bases align to TRBD2. The CDR3 is 16 amino acids. Per germline, CDR1 LNHDA and CDR2 SQIVND (reference sequence). J gave up 3 bases and V 2 bases, and 7 bases lay outside the gene matches. In DNA, the CDR3 is TGTGCCAGTAGTATATCGTGGGGACTAGCGTTCTACGAGCAGTACTTC. It codes for CASSISWGLAFYEQYF.

This rearrangement joins TRBV6-6 to TRBJ2-1, with 13 bases matching TRBD2. Germline CDR1 is MNHNY and CDR2 is SVGAGI (reference sequence). This CDR3 has 16 residues. V trimming: 0 bases; J trimming: 6 bases; junction bases outside the gene matches: 2. CDR3: CASSYSRLAGGNEQFF. The CDR3 DNA is TGTGCCAGCAGTTACTCGAGACTAGCGGGAGGCAATGAGCAGTTCTTC.

The chain uses TRBV18 and TRBJ2-2; unclear D gene. The germline V gene encodes CDR1 KGHSH and CDR2 LQKENI. V lost 3 bases and J 7 bases, leaving 9 bases between the germline ends. This CDR3 spans 13 amino acids. CDR3 DNA: TGTGCCAGCTCACCCTTAATGTTCGGGGAGCTGTTTTTT. This sequence encodes CASSPLMFGELFF.

The genes are TRBV30 and TRBJ1-3; D is unresolved. The CDR3 contains 14 residues. Germline lookup yields CDR1 GTSNPN and CDR2 SVGIG (reference sequence). Trimming removed 2 bases at V and 3 bases at J, with 11 bases between. In nucleotides, the CDR3 is TGTGCCTGGAGTAGGACCTTGGTTGGAAACACCATATATTTT. Amino acids: CAWSRTLVGNTIYF.

The chain couples TRBV5-4 to TRBJ2-1, with 7 bases matching TRBD2. The CDR3 extends over 15 amino acids. The J segment lost 1 base and the V segment lost 4 bases, leaving 5 bases of the junction unmatched. From germline, CDR1 is SGHNT and CDR2 YYREEE (reference sequence). The CDR3 protein is CASSRTSVSYNEQFF. CDR3 bases: TGTGCCAGCAGCCGTACTAGCGTATCCTACAATGAGCAGTTCTTC.

As to this clone: Mismatch with germline at one junction end may stem from a read error. The chain employs TRBV7-8 and TRBJ2-1; D gene uncertain. The CDR3 length is 14 residues. CDR1 is SGHVS, CDR2 FQNEAQ, per germline. CDR3 sequence: CASSLVTSHNEQFF. The DNA of the CDR3 is TGTGCCAGCAGCTTAGTGACCTCCCACAATGAGCAGTTCTTC.

The V call is TRBV5-4, the J call TRBJ2-2, with D perhaps TRBD1 or TRBD2 (6 bases each). The V and J ends lost 3 bases and 5 bases respectively, with 14 bases between them. Germline lookup yields CDR1 SGHNT and CDR2 YYREEE (reference sequence). This CDR3 has 15 amino acids. CDR3 bases: TGTGCCAGCAGCTCACGGGAGAGGGGGACCGGGGAGCTGTTTTTT. As protein: CASSSRERGTGELFF.

This chain joins TRBV7-3 and TRBJ2-6, with 11 bases fitting TRBD1. The CDR3 spans 17 residues. The trim removed 5 bases at V and 7 bases at J, leaving 10 bases unmatched. CDR1 and CDR2 from the germline V gene are SGHTA and FQGTGA. The CDR3 sequence: CASSLSPGQGAANVLTF. The CDR3, as DNA: TGTGCCAGCAGCCTCAGCCCCGGACAGGGGGCTGCCAACGTCCTGACTTTC.

The rearrangement joins TRBV6-1 to TRBJ2-4, with D unclear. The CDR3 has 15 amino acids. V shed 3 bases and J shed 0 bases, with 9 bases lying between them. Per the germline V gene, CDR1 is MNHNS and CDR2 is SASEGT. The CDR3 region is CASSEGNIAKNIQYF. The CDR3 DNA reads as TGTGCCAGCAGTGAGGGAAACATAGCCAAAAACATTCAGTACTTC.

For this clone: Other DNA sequences in the sample encode the same CDR3. V usage is TRBV5-4 and J usage is TRBJ2-6; D remains unclear. Germline lookup yields CDR1 SGHNT and CDR2 YYREEE (reference sequence). This CDR3 region has 15 residues. The V end lost 0 bases, the J end lost 0 bases, and 4 bases lay between the germline ends. The CDR3 DNA is TGTGCCAGCAGCTTGGACGCCTCTGGGGCCAACGTCCTGACTTTC. Protein: CASSLDASGANVLTF.

Comment on this clone: This same CDR3 is encoded by further DNA sequences in the sample. The rearrangement links TRBV6-5 to TRBJ1-5, with D tentatively TRBD1 (5 bases). CDR1 and CDR2 from the germline V gene are MNHEY and SVGAGI. The V end lost 2 bases, the J end lost 2 bases, and 7 bases lay between the germline ends. The CDR3 extends over 14 amino acids. The chain's CDR3 is CASSYEQGNQPQHF. The CDR3 DNA sequence: TGTGCCAGCAGTTACGAACAGGGCAATCAGCCCCAGCATTTT.

V is TRBV25-1 and J is TRBJ1-3; D gene uncertain. This CDR3 region has 13 residues. The germline V gene encodes CDR1 MGHDK and CDR2 SYGVNS. V dropped 6 bases and J dropped 1 base, with 7 bases sitting between them. The CDR3: CASRIQSGNTIYF. CDR3 sequence (DNA): TGTGCCAGCAGGATCCAGTCTGGAAACACCATATATTTT.

The rearrangement uses TRBV5-1 and TRBJ1-2, with TRBD1 as a possible D gene (5 bases). The germline gives CDR1 SGHRS, CDR2 YFSETQ. Between the trimmed V and J ends, which lost 3 bases and 7 bases, there was a span of 19 bases. The length of the CDR3 is 15 residues. The CDR3 bases are TGCGCCAGCAGCTCCTCGGGGCAGGCCTTAGGTGGCTACACCTTC. Its translation: CASSSSGQALGGYTF.

This chain connects TRBV28 to TRBJ2-4, with D possibly being TRBD2 (6 bases). V was clipped by 9 bases and J by 0 bases, with 18 bases between them. Germline assignment: CDR1 MDHEN and CDR2 SYDVKM. The CDR3 extends over 16 amino acids. CDR3 nucleotides: TGTGCCAGTTCGAACTTAGCGGTCCTAGCCAAAAACATTCAGTACTTC. It codes for CASSNLAVLAKNIQYF.

The chain links TRBV23-1 to TRBJ1-5; 7 nucleotides match TRBD1. TRBV23-1 is filed as an ORF, its function uncertain. The junction had 13 bases not matched to a gene; V was cut back by 4 bases and J by 4 bases. CDR3 length: 17 residues. The CDR3 region has the DNA TGCGCCAGCAGTCCACATTGGGACAGAGGGTTGAATCAGCCCCAGCATTTT. Translated: CASSPHWDRGLNQPQHF.

A note on this clone: Other DNA sequences within the sample encode an identical CDR3. CDR3 nucleotide sequence: TGCAGCGTGGAGGGTGGCGGGAGCTCCTACAATGAGCAGTTCTTC. Its translation: CSVEGGGSSYNEQFF. J is TRBJ2-1 and V is TRBV29-1, with TRBD2 identical over 7 bases. Unmatched junction bases numbered 8, after V lost 6 bases and J lost 0 bases. CDR3 length equals 15 residues. CDR1 and CDR2 from the germline V gene are SQVTM and ANQGSEA.

With regard to this clone: Other DNA sequences in the sample encode the same CDR3. The V call is TRBV5-4, the J call TRBJ2-5; a weak D match, TRBD1 (6 bases). The CDR3 spans 14 residues. Germline CDR1 reads SGHNT; CDR2 reads YYREEE (reference sequence). Trimming took 1 base from V and 5 from J, leaving 12 bases between them. The CDR3 spells CASSLYGGRETQYF. In DNA, the CDR3 is TGTGCCAGCAGCTTGTATGGGGGCCGTGAGACCCAGTACTTC.